The clone carrying this TCR beta chain turned up a few times. No antigen is known for it. Germline assignment: CDR1 SGHRS and CDR2 YFSETQ. The CDR3 is made up of 16 amino acids. V was trimmed by 5 bases and J by 0 bases, leaving 12 bases between them. Isolated RNA was reverse transcribed in full, so expressed TCRB transcripts were sequenced. Method: immunoSEQ multiplex PCR; TCRdb's copy keeps in-frame clones and lacks some. This sample has just over 450,000 clones, with over 25% found just once. The sample is drawn from a study of beta chain features in type 1 diabetes. For the study at large: Sorted cells from all samples, numbering 107,917,701, were examined.

Findings of the study overall: Insertion counts at VDJ junctions were lower in type 1 diabetes patients, who also showed more deletions there. The question left open here concerned HLA type influencing TCRB rearrangement.

The sequencing input was naive CD4+ T cells from blood. This sequence joins TRBV5-1 and TRBJ2-6, with D possibly being TRBD2 (6 bases). The sequence was obtained from a man aged 18 to 30 in good health. CDR3 DNA sequence: TGCGCCAGCAGTATCGGGCGGGGCTCTGGGGCCAACGTCCTGACTTTC. This translates into CASSIGRGSGANVLTF.